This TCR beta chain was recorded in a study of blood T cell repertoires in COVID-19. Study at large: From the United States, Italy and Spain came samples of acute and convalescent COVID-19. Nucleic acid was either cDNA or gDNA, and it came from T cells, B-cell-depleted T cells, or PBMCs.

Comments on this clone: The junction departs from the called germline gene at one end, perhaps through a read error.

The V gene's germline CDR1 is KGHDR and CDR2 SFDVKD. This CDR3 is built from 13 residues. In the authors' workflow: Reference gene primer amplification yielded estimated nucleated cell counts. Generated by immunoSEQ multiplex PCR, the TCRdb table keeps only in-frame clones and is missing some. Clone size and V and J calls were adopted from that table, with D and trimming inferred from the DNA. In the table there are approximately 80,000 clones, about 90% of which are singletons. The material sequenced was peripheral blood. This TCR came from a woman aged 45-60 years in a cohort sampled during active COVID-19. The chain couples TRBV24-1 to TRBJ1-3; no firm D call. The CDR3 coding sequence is TGTGCCACCAGTGATCCTAACGTAAACGCCATATATTTT. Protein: CATSDPNVNAIYF.